The 15 T cell receptor beta chains in this list originate from one sample, sequenced in a study of T cell repertoires in cytomegalovirus infection. TCRdb itself ran the reads through MiXCR, one entry per CDR3 protein. The sample consists of approximately 310,000 distinct CDR3 sequences, 20% to 25% of them appearing once. Antigen specificity for these receptors is unknown. Sequencing used cultured PBMCs, obtained from culture after CMV antigen stimulation. Receptor source: a human donor in good health (CMV status not recorded). Some clones in this sample may be carry-over from other donors' samples.

The V and J genes are TRBV4-1 and TRBJ2-2, with 9 bases that match TRBD1. The germline gives CDR1 MGHRA, CDR2 YSYEKL. This CDR3 is 14 amino acids long. V was pared by 4 bases and J by 6 bases, with 3 bases of the junction left unmatched. CDR3 in DNA: TGCGCCAGCAGCCCCACAGGGGGCCCCGGGGAGCTGTTTTTT. Its protein product is CASSPTGGPGELFF.

The chain has TRBV5-1 and TRBJ2-1, with D tentatively TRBD1 (6 bases). This CDR3 comprises 16 residues. Germline assignment: CDR1 SGHRS and CDR2 YFSETQ. Trimming removed 0 bases from V and 8 bases from J, with 18 bases in between. The CDR3 here is CASSLGAVQGYYEQFF. In DNA form, the CDR3 reads TGCGCCAGCAGCTTGGGGGCGGTCCAGGGGTATTATGAGCAGTTCTTC.

This clonotype showed up many times. The V gene is TRBV7-2, the J gene TRBJ2-5; D is unresolved. The CDR3 has 14 amino acids. Germline V lookup: CDR1 SGHTA, CDR2 FQGNSA. Trimming removed 1 base at V and 5 bases at J, with 11 bases between. CDR3 loop: CASSLGASSETQYF. CDR3 nucleotides: TGTGCCAGCAGCTTAGGCGCCTCGTCGGAGACCCAGTACTTC. The full variable domain, in which reference TRBV7-2 and TRBJ2-5 provide the parts outside the CDR3, is GAGVSQSPSNKVTEKGKDVELRCDPISGHTALYWYRQSLGQGLEFLIYFQGNSAPDKSGLPSDRFSAERTGGSVSTLTIQRTQQEDSAVYLCASSLGASSETQYFGPGTRLLVL.

Notes on this clonotype: This may be a read error, as it is one base from a much larger clone. The chain uses TRBV7-2 and TRBJ2-7; D is perhaps TRBD2 (6 bases). The CDR3 is 15 residues long. Trimming removed 3 bases at V and 4 bases at J, with 16 bases between. Germline V gene sequence: CDR1 SGHTA, CDR2 FQGNSA. Written as DNA, the CDR3 is TGTGCCAGCAGCTTCTCCGGGAGAGGGGTATACGAGCAGTACTTC. Translated, it gives CASSFSGRGVYEQYF.

This clonotype was detected many times. The chain recombines TRBV7-2 with TRBJ1-5; 8 positions agree with TRBD1. Trimming removed 5 bases from V and 2 bases from J; junction bases left unmatched: 8. The length of the CDR3 is 16 residues. Germline V CDR1 and CDR2: SGHTA, FQGNSA. The CDR3, as DNA: TGTGCCAGCAGCCGCGACAGGGGTCATGGCAATCAGCCCCAGCATTTT. It codes for CASSRDRGHGNQPQHF. The full variable domain, its missing parts supplied by reference TRBV7-2 and TRBJ1-5, is GAGVSQSPSNKVTEKGKDVELRCDPISGHTALYWYRQSLGQGLEFLIYFQGNSAPDKSGLPSDRFSAERTGGSVSTLTIQRTQQEDSAVYLCASSRDRGHGNQPQHFGDGTRLSIL.

This rearrangement joins TRBV7-4 to TRBJ2-4; no clear D gene. Germline CDR1 is SGHVT and CDR2 is SQSDAQ. The CDR3 is made up of 17 amino acids. V lost 1 base to trimming and J lost 1 base, with 14 bases between them. CDR3: CASSLGSGVGAKNIQYF. CDR3 sequence (DNA): TGTGCCAGCAGCTTAGGGTCTGGGGTCGGGGCCAAAAACATTCAGTACTTC.

This clonotype was picked up a small number of times. The chain joins TRBV5-4 to TRBJ1-4; possibly TRBD1 for D (5 bases). This CDR3 spans 16 amino acids. The ends were cut back, 1 base at V and 8 bases at J, with 18 bases in the middle. CDR1 and CDR2 from the germline V gene are SGHNT and YYREEE (reference sequence). CDR3 sequence: CASSLSGAGPGEKLFF. CDR3 nucleotide sequence: TGTGCCAGCAGCTTGTCTGGGGCAGGACCAGGGGAAAAACTGTTTTTT.

This clonotype was counted only a few times. This chain joins TRBV12-5 and TRBJ1-6; D remains unclear. With 1 base removed from V and 10 bases from J, the gap between germline ends came to 8 bases. The CDR3 totals 13 residues. CDR1 is LGHNT and CDR2 is FRNRAP in the germline V gene. The CDR3 spells CASGLESQSPLHF. In DNA form, the CDR3 reads TGTGCTAGTGGTTTGGAAAGTCAATCACCCCTCCACTTT.

V is TRBV12-3 or TRBV12-4 and J is TRBJ2-3; TRBD2 agrees at 14 bases. Trimming at V came to 3 bases and at J to 4 bases, leaving 6 bases not matched to a gene. This CDR3 is built from 17 residues. CDR3 in DNA: TGTGCCAGCAGTTTGTGGACTAGCGGGAGGATGGCAGATACGCAGTATTTT. Protein: CASSLWTSGRMADTQYF.

This clonotype has ten or more counts. V and J are TRBV7-6 and TRBJ2-3, with TRBD2 identical over 7 bases. Germline-derived CDR1 and CDR2 are SGHVS and FNYEAQ. There are 18 residues in the CDR3. Losses at the gene ends were 1 base for V and 2 bases for J; bases not matched to a gene: 12. The CDR3 loop is CASSLDKRLAGDTDTQYF. The CDR3 DNA is TGTGCCAGCAGCTTAGACAAAAGACTAGCCGGGGACACAGATACGCAGTATTTT.

This clonotype was counted at least ten times. The chain employs TRBV7-2 and TRBJ1-3, with D unclear. CDR3 length equals 14 residues. Per germline, CDR1 SGHTA and CDR2 FQGNSA. V lost 5 bases and J lost 8, with 16 bases in between. CDR3 coding DNA: TGTGCCAGCAGCCCCGCCGGCAGGATCGACACCATATATTTT. Translating it yields CASSPAGRIDTIYF.

This clonotype was observed a few times. This rearrangement joins TRBV6-2 or TRBV6-3 to TRBJ2-7, with 14 bases aligning to TRBD2. This CDR3 region has 17 residues. The J segment lost 10 bases and the V segment lost 6 bases, leaving 17 bases of the junction unmatched. CDR1 is MNHEY, CDR2 SVGEGT, per germline. The CDR3 is CASSPAQGLAGVSDQYF. For the CDR3, the DNA is TGTGCCAGCAGCCCTGCCCAGGGACTAGCGGGAGTATCTGATCAGTACTTC.

This chain joins TRBV24-1 and TRBJ2-3, with 7 positions matching TRBD2. Trimming at V came to 0 bases and at J to 9 bases, leaving 2 bases not matched to a gene. Germline-derived CDR1 and CDR2 are KGHDR and SFDVKD. CDR3 size: 13 residues. CDR3: CATSDLRLATQYF. The CDR3, as DNA: TGTGCCACCAGTGATTTGCGACTAGCCACGCAGTATTTT.

This clonotype was seen many times. The V and J genes are TRBV5-1 and TRBJ2-1; D uncertain. Per germline, CDR1 SGHRS and CDR2 YFSETQ. The CDR3 sequence is 11 residues long. Trimming removed 4 bases from V and 6 bases from J, with 5 bases in between. Here the CDR3 DNA reads TGCGCCAGCAGCCAGGCCAATGAGCAGTTCTTC. Residues: CASSQANEQFF.

This clonotype appeared a few times. The chain recombines TRBV20-1 with TRBJ2-7; 12 nucleotides match TRBD2. From germline, CDR1 is DFQATT and CDR2 SNEGSKA (reference sequence). J was trimmed by 5 bases and V by 6 bases; bases with no gene match: 5. CDR3 length equals 13 residues. The CDR3 nucleotides are TGCAGTGCAAGACTAGCGGGAGTTGACGAGCAGTACTTC. It translates to CSARLAGVDEQYF.